This T cell receptor (beta chain) is drawn from a study of T cell responses to AZD1222 COVID-19 vaccine. Comments on this clone: Its target is unknown.

Points from the study as a whole: Donors skewed white British and female; clonal diversity was possibly underestimated. Recipients of AZD1222 seropositive at baseline numbered only 5 to 7.

Sequencing used immunoSEQ multiplex PCR; TCRdb keeps in-frame clones, though not all of them. Among roughly 99,000 clones listed, about 90% were seen once. V lost 4 bases, J lost 4 bases, and 20 bases stayed unmatched. The length of the CDR3 is 19 residues. Per germline, CDR1 LGHNA and CDR2 YSLEER. The receptor was derived from an adult who received the AZD1222 COVID-19 vaccine. The chain joins TRBV4-3 to TRBJ2-7; TRBD2 aligns across 9 bases. Sequencing used peripheral blood, obtained 28 days after the second AZD1222 dose. The CDR3 region has the DNA TGCGCCAGCAGCCTTGGACTAGCGATTGTAGCATCGAGAGGTTACGAGCAGTACTTC. It specifies CASSLGLAIVASRGYEQYF.